This TCR beta chain came from a study of EBV T-cell therapy then PD-1 blockade in nasopharyngeal carcinoma. Here immunoSEQ multiplex PCR was the method, and the copy in TCRdb shows in-frame clones only, minus some. The data show roughly 16,000 clones, approximately 88% seen once. Treatment noted: AdE1-LMPpoly-expanded autologous EBV-specific T-cell therapy followed by anti-PD-1 nivolumab. Details on this clone: Its antigen is unidentified.

The trim removed 2 bases at V and 4 bases at J, leaving 3 bases unmatched. Per the germline V gene, CDR1 is MNHEY and CDR2 is SVGAGI. The CDR3 is 15 amino acids. The sample in question was CD8+ T cells from blood, obtained at day 0 from a patient whose treatment included autologous EBV-specific T cells and nivolumab. The gene calls are TRBV6-5 and TRBJ1-2, with 11 bases matching TRBD1. The receptor comes from a man between 35 and 55 years old with nasopharyngeal carcinoma. The CDR3 nucleotides read TGTGCCAGCAGTTACGGGACAGGGGGTAGCTATGGCTACACCTTC. This codes for CASSYGTGGSYGYTF.